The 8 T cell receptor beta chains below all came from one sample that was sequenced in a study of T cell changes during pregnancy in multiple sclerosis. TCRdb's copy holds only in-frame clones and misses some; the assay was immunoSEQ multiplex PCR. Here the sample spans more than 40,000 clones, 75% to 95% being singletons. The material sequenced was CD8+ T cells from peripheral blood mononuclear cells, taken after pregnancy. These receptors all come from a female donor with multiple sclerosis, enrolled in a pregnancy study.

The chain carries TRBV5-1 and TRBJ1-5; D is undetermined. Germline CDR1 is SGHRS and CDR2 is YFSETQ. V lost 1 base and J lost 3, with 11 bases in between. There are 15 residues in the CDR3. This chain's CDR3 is CASSLRPGHNQPQHF. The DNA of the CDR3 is TGCGCCAGCAGCTTGAGACCGGGTCACAATCAGCCCCAGCATTTT. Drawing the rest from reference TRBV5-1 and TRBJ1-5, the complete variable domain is KAGVTQTPRYLIKTRGQQVTLSCSPISGHRSVSWYQQTPGQGLQFLFEYFSETQRNKGNFPGRFSGRQFSNSRSEMNVSTLELGDSALYLCASSLRPGHNQPQHFGDGTRLSIL.

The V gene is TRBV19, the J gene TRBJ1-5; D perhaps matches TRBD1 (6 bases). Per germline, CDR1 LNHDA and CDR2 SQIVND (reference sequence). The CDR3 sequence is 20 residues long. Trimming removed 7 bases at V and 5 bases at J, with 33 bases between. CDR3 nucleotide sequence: TGTGCCAGTACTCTACGGGCCTTCCCGGACAACCGGGACACCTATCAGCCCCAGCATTTT. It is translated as CASTLRAFPDNRDTYQPQHF.

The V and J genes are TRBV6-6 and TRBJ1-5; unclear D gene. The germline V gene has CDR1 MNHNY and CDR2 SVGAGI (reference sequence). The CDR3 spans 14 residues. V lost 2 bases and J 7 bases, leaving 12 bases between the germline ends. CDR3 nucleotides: TGTGCCAGCAGTTACGTCAAGGCGGGACAGCCCCAGCATTTT. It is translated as CASSYVKAGQPQHF.

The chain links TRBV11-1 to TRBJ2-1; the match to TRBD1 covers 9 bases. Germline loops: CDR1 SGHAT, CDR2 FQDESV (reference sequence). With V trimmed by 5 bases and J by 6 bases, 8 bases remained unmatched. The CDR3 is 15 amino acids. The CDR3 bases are TGTGCCAGCAGCCATAGGACAGGGGTGAGCAATGAGCAGTTCTTC. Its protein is CASSHRTGVSNEQFF. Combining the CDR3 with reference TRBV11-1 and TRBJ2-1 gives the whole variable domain EAEVAQSPRYKITEKSQAVAFWCDPISGHATLYWYRQILGQGPELLVQFQDESVVDDSQLPKDRFSAERLKGVDSTLKIQPAELGDSAMYLCASSHRTGVSNEQFFGPGTRLTVL.

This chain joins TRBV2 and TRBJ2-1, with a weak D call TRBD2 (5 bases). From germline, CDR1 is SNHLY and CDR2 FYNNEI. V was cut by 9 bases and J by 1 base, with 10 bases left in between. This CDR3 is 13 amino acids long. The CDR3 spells CARSRGSYNEQFF. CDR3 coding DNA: TGTGCCAGATCACGGGGATCCTACAATGAGCAGTTCTTC.

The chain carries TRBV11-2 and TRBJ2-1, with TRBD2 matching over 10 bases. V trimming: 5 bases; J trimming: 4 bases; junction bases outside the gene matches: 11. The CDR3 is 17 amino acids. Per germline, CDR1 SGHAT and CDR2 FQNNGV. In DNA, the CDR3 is TGTGCCAGCAGCCCCCACCCCGGACTAGCGGATTACAATGAGCAGTTCTTC. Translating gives CASSPHPGLADYNEQFF.

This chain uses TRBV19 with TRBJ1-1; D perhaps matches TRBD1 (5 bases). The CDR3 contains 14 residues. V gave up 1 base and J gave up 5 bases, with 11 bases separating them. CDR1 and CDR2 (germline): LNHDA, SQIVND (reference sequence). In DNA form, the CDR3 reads TGTGCCAGTAGTATAGTAGGGGTTCTGACTGAAGCTTTCTTT. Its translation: CASSIVGVLTEAFF.

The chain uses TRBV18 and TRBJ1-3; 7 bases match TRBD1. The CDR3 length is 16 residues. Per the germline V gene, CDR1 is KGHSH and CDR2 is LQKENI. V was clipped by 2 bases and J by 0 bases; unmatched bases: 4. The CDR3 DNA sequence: TGTGCCAGCTCACCAGGGGGACAGCTCTCTGGAAACACCATATATTTT. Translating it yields CASSPGGQLSGNTIYF.